The subject of this entry is one T cell receptor (beta chain). Trimming shortened V by 0 bases and J by 5 bases, and 7 bases separated the two germline ends. Germline CDR1 SGHVS, CDR2 FQNEAQ. The CDR3 consists of 14 residues. The entry originates in a study of blood T cells in healthy people across ages. Together with a sample-barcoded 5' primer, a J-beta primer mix was included in a second PCR lasting about 6 to 11 cycles. MiXCR, run by TCRdb on the 5' RACE reads, gives a single entry per CDR3 protein. The sample has fewer than 1,200,000 distinct CDR3 sequences, approximately 25% seen once. These data were likewise used in another study, on T cells of mothers and their children.

The rearrangement uses TRBV7-8 and TRBJ1-4; no definite D call. Sequences were obtained from blood. The TCR comes from a girl aged 2 to 9 in good health. In nucleotides, the CDR3 is TGTGCCAGCAGCTTAGCGAACGGAAATGAAAAACTGTTTTTT. This encodes CASSLANGNEKLFF.